Following are 5 T cell receptor beta chains from one sample sequenced in a study of blood T cell repertoires in COVID-19. The table came from immunoSEQ multiplex PCR; TCRdb's copy has only in-frame clones and leaves some out. The sample shows about 73,000 clones, around 80% of them seen only once. The specimen sequenced was peripheral blood. The receptors were sampled from a man aged 50-59 years with active COVID-19.

The rearrangement links TRBV6-1 to TRBJ1-2, with D tentatively TRBD1 (5 bases). The CDR3 has 13 residues. Germline V lookup: CDR1 MNHNS, CDR2 SASEGT. With 1 base removed from V and 4 bases from J, the gap between germline ends came to 7 bases. CDR3 DNA: TGTGCCAGCAGTGAAGTGACAGCCTATGGCTACACCTTC. This codes for CASSEVTAYGYTF.

This chain links TRBV7-2 with TRBJ1-2, with D unresolved. V lost 7 bases, J lost 1 base, and 13 bases lay in between. There are 14 residues in the CDR3. Germline V gene sequence: CDR1 SGHTA, CDR2 FQGNSA. As DNA, the CDR3 is TGTGCCAGCACCGTGAGCGGACTTAACTATGGCTACACCTTC. Encoded protein: CASTVSGLNYGYTF.

The V call is TRBV15, the J call TRBJ2-1; the D gene is possibly TRBD2 (6 bases). The germline V and J ends were trimmed by 3 bases and 0 bases, with 9 bases remaining between them. This CDR3 contains 15 residues. Germline values: CDR1 LNHNV, CDR2 YYDKDF (reference sequence). CDR3 sequence (DNA): TGTGCCACCAGCAGCCGGGGGAGCTCCTACAATGAGCAGTTCTTC. This encodes CATSSRGSSYNEQFF. Filled out from reference TRBV15 and TRBJ2-1, the complete variable domain reads DAMVIQNPRYQVTQFGKPVTLSCSQTLNHNVMYWYQQKSSQAPKLLFHYYDKDFNNEADTPDNFQSRRPNTSFCFLDIRSPGLGDTAMYLCATSSRGSSYNEQFFGPGTRLTVL.

CDR3: CASSLATQGDEQYF. Written as DNA, the CDR3 is TGCGCCAGCAGCTTGGCCACACAGGGTGACGAGCAGTACTTC. This chain uses TRBV5-1 with TRBJ2-7; the D gene is possibly TRBD1 (6 bases). V was pared by 0 bases and J by 5 bases, with 12 bases between. Germline V CDR1 and CDR2: SGHRS, YFSETQ. The CDR3 spans 14 residues. The full variable domain, in which reference TRBV5-1 and TRBJ2-7 provide the parts outside the CDR3, is KAGVTQTPRYLIKTRGQQVTLSCSPISGHRSVSWYQQTPGQGLQFLFEYFSETQRNKGNFPGRFSGRQFSNSRSEMNVSTLELGDSALYLCASSLATQGDEQYFGPGTRLTVT.

CDR3 protein: CASTRQGQNTEAFF. The CDR3 DNA is TGTGCCAGCACCCGACAGGGACAGAACACTGAAGCTTTCTTT. The chain carries TRBV18 and TRBJ1-1; 7 bases are shared with TRBD1. The CDR3 length is 14 residues. From germline, CDR1 is KGHSH and CDR2 LQKENI. V lost 8 bases and J lost 1; bases outside the gene matches: 7.